A selection of T cell receptor beta chains follows, all from one sample in a study of blood T cell repertoires in COVID-19. The repertoire was sequenced with immunoSEQ multiplex PCR; TCRdb's copy has only in-frame clones and lacks some. Of around 400,000 clones listed, about 90% are singletons. The sequencing input was peripheral blood. Source of these receptors: a woman aged 55-75 years with COVID-19, enrolled during active disease. The CDR3 runs from the conserved cysteine through the conserved F or W. The D gene is left open where the match is weak. Not every row has a clone size; where given, it reads once, few, many or a size class.

clone size: -
J gene: TRBJ2-3
D gene: -
V gene: TRBV7-9
CDR3 DNA: TGTGCCAGCAGCCCACGGGGCACAGATACGCAGTATTTT
CDR3 protein: CASSPRGTDTQYF

clone size: -
J gene: TRBJ2-7
D gene: TRBD2
V gene: TRBV4-1
CDR3 DNA: TGCGCCAGCAGCCAAGATTGGCTAGCGGGGGGGCCGATAAGCGACGAGCAGTACTTC
CDR3 protein: CASSQDWLAGGPISDEQYF

clone size: -
J gene: TRBJ1-2
D gene: -
V gene: TRBV5-4
CDR3 DNA: TGTGCCAGCAGCCGAGGGCAGGACTATGGCTACACCTTC
CDR3 protein: CASSRGQDYGYTF

clone size: once
J gene: TRBJ1-1
D gene: TRBD1
V gene: TRBV15
CDR3 DNA: TGTGCCACCAGCAGAGTATGGACAGGGAGAAAGACTGAAGCTTTCTTT
CDR3 protein: CATSRVWTGRKTEAFF

clone size: -
J gene: TRBJ2-7
D gene: TRBD1
V gene: TRBV7-2
CDR3 DNA: TGTGCCAGCACCGTCGGACAGGGTTTATACGAGCAGTACTTC
CDR3 protein: CASTVGQGLYEQYF

clone size: -
J gene: TRBJ1-6
D gene: TRBD1
V gene: TRBV5-1
CDR3 DNA: TGCGCCAGCAGTCCCGGGACAGGAAATTCACCCCTCCACTTT
CDR3 protein: CASSPGTGNSPLHF

clone size: -
J gene: TRBJ2-3
D gene: TRBD1
V gene: TRBV19
CDR3 DNA: TGTGCCAGTAGCCGACAGGGCCCCACTACAGATACGCAGTATTTT
CDR3 protein: CASSRQGPTTDTQYF

clone size: -
J gene: TRBJ1-1
D gene: TRBD1
V gene: TRBV18
CDR3 DNA: TGTGCCAGCTCTCGGACAGGTCGGGGCACTGAAGCTTTCTTT
CDR3 protein: CASSRTGRGTEAFF

clone size: -
J gene: TRBJ1-2
D gene: -
V gene: TRBV6-5
CDR3 DNA: TGTGCCAGCAGTTACCGAGGACATAAAACCTTC
CDR3 protein: CASSYRGHKTF

clone size: -
J gene: TRBJ1-5
D gene: -
V gene: TRBV7-2
CDR3 DNA: TGTGCCAGCAGCGGCCGACAGCGTAATCAGCCCCAGCATTTT
CDR3 protein: CASSGRQRNQPQHF